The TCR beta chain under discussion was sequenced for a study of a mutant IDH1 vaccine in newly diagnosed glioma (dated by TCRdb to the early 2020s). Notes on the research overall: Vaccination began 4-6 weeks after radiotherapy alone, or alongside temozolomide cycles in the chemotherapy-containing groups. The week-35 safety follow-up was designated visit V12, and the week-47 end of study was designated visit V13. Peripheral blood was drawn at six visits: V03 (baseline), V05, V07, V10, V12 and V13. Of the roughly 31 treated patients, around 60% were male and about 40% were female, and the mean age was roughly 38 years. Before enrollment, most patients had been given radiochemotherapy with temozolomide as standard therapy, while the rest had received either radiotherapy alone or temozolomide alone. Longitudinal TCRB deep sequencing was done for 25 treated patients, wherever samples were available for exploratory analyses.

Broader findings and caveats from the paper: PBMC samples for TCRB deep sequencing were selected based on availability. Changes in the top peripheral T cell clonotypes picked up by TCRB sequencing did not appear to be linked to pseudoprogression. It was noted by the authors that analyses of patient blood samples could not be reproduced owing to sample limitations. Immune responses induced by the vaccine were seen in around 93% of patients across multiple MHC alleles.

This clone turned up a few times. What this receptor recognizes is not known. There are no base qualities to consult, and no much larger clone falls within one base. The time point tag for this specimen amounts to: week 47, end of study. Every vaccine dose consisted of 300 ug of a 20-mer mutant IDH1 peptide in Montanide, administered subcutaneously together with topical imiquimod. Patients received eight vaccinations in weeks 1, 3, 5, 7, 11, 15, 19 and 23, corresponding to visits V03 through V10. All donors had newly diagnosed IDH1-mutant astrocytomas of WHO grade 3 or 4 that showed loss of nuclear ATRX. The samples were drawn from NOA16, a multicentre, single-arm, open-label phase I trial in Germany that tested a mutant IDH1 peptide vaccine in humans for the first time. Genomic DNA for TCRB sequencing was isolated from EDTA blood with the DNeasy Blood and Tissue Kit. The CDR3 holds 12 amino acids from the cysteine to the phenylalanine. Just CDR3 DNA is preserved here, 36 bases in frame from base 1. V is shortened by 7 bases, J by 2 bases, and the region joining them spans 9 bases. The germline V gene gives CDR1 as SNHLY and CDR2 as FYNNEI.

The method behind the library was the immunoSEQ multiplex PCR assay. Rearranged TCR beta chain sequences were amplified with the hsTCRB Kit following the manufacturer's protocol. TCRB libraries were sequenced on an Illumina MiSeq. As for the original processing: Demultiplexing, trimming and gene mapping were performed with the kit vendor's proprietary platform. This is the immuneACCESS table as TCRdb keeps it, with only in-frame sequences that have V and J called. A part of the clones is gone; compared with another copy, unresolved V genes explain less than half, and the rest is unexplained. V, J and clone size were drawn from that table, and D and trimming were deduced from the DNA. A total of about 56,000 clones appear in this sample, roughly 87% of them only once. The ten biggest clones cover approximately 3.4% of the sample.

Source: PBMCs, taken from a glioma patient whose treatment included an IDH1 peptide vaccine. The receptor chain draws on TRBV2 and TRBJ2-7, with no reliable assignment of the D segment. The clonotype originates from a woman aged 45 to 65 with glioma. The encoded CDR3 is CASTVRAYEQYF. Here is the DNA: TGTGCCAGCACTGTACGGGCCTACGAGCAGTACTTC.